The rows below give T cell receptor beta chains drawn from one sample of a study of blood T cell repertoires in COVID-19. TCRdb keeps only in-frame clones here, not all; method: immunoSEQ multiplex PCR. The data contain tens of thousands of clones, 70% to 90% of them singletons. The sample was peripheral blood. Receptor source: a man in his 60s with acute or convalescent COVID-19. The CDR3 runs from the conserved cysteine through the conserved F or W. Each record gives: clone size, D gene, J gene, V gene, CDR3 DNA, CDR3 protein. D genes are given only for firm matches. Rows give clone size only sometimes, using once, few, many, or a class for an expanded clone.

clone_size: NA; d_call: TRBD1; j_call: TRBJ2-1; v_call: TRBV29-1; cdr3_nt: TGCAGCGTCCTGACAGGGGGAGTGAATGAGCAGTTCTTC; cdr3_aa: CSVLTGGVNEQFF
clone_size: NA; d_call: NA; j_call: TRBJ2-1; v_call: TRBV6-2/TRBV6-3; cdr3_nt: TGTGCCAGCAGTTACTCTCAGGGAATAAAGGAGCAGTTCTTC; cdr3_aa: CASSYSQGIKEQFF
clone_size: NA; d_call: NA; j_call: TRBJ2-3; v_call: TRBV7-2; cdr3_nt: TGTGCCAGCAGCTTAGCATCACTTGTTGGAGATACGCAGTATTTT; cdr3_aa: CASSLASLVGDTQYF
clone_size: once; d_call: TRBD1; j_call: TRBJ1-2; v_call: TRBV3-1/TRBV3-2; cdr3_nt: TGTGCCAGCAGCCGCCAGGGGGACTATGGCTACACCTTC; cdr3_aa: CASSRQGDYGYTF
clone_size: NA; d_call: TRBD2; j_call: TRBJ2-5; v_call: TRBV7-2; cdr3_nt: TGTGCCAGCAGGTACCGCGGGGGGTACCAAGAGACCCAGTACTTC; cdr3_aa: CASRYRGGYQETQYF
clone_size: NA; d_call: NA; j_call: TRBJ2-2; v_call: TRBV4-3; cdr3_nt: TGCGCCAGCAGCCAAGCAGATAGGGGACTCGGGAACACCGGGGAGCTGTTTTTT; cdr3_aa: CASSQADRGLGNTGELFF
clone_size: NA; d_call: TRBD1; j_call: TRBJ2-7; v_call: TRBV6-6; cdr3_nt: TGTGCCAGCAGTTCCCGACAGGGGTCCTACGAGCAGTACTTC; cdr3_aa: CASSSRQGSYEQYF
clone_size: NA; d_call: NA; j_call: TRBJ2-5; v_call: TRBV19; cdr3_nt: TGTGCCAGTAGTATTTCCCACAGGGTTGGAGAGACCCAGTACTTC; cdr3_aa: CASSISHRVGETQYF
clone_size: NA; d_call: NA; j_call: TRBJ2-7; v_call: TRBV12-3/TRBV12-4; cdr3_nt: TGTGCCAGCAGTTTCAGTACGTGGGAGCAGTACTTC; cdr3_aa: CASSFSTWEQYF
clone_size: NA; d_call: TRBD1; j_call: TRBJ2-2; v_call: TRBV19; cdr3_nt: TGTGCCAGTAGTAACCTACAGGGGACCGGGGAGCTGTTTTTT; cdr3_aa: CASSNLQGTGELFF
clone_size: NA; d_call: NA; j_call: TRBJ2-1; v_call: TRBV27; cdr3_nt: TGTGCCAGCAGTTTCGAGGAACAAACTTTTCATGAGCAGTTCTTC; cdr3_aa: CASSFEEQTFHEQFF
clone_size: once; d_call: TRBD2; j_call: TRBJ2-1; v_call: TRBV4-3; cdr3_nt: TGCGCCAGCAGCCAAGATTTCCTAGCGGGGGGGGGTAGCTCCTACAATGAGCAGTTCTTC; cdr3_aa: CASSQDFLAGGGSSYNEQFF
clone_size: NA; d_call: TRBD2; j_call: TRBJ2-3; v_call: TRBV27; cdr3_nt: TGTGCCAGCAGGGGCGGGGGGCCAGATACGCAGTATTTT; cdr3_aa: CASRGGGPDTQYF
clone_size: NA; d_call: TRBD1; j_call: TRBJ1-4; v_call: TRBV5-5; cdr3_nt: TGTGCCAGCAGCTTAGCTTATCCGGGACAGGGTGGAGAAAAACTGTTTTTT; cdr3_aa: CASSLAYPGQGGEKLFF
clone_size: NA; d_call: TRBD1; j_call: TRBJ1-1; v_call: TRBV11-2; cdr3_nt: TGTGCCAGCAGCGACTGGACAGGGGGCACTGAAGCTTTCTTT; cdr3_aa: CASSDWTGGTEAFF
clone_size: NA; d_call: NA; j_call: TRBJ1-1; v_call: TRBV2; cdr3_nt: TGTGCCAGCAGTGATATGCAGGGCTTAAACACTGAAGCTTTCTTT; cdr3_aa: CASSDMQGLNTEAFF
clone_size: NA; d_call: NA; j_call: TRBJ2-3; v_call: TRBV29-1; cdr3_nt: TGCAGCCTGGACGGGACTCCCGGCCCCACAGATACGCAGTATTTT; cdr3_aa: CSLDGTPGPTDTQYF
clone_size: NA; d_call: NA; j_call: TRBJ1-4; v_call: TRBV19; cdr3_nt: TGTGCCAGTAGGGCCGACAGAGCAACTAATGAAAAACTGTTTTTT; cdr3_aa: CASRADRATNEKLFF
clone_size: NA; d_call: NA; j_call: TRBJ1-1; v_call: TRBV7-2; cdr3_nt: TGTGCCAGCAAAGACGGGGGTCAGTTTAACACTGAAGCTTTCTTT; cdr3_aa: CASKDGGQFNTEAFF
clone_size: NA; d_call: NA; j_call: TRBJ1-5; v_call: TRBV12-3/TRBV12-4; cdr3_nt: TGTGCCAGCACCCGAGGGGGGGATCAGCCCCAGCATTTT; cdr3_aa: CASTRGGDQPQHF
clone_size: NA; d_call: NA; j_call: TRBJ1-1; v_call: TRBV6-5; cdr3_nt: TGTGCCAGCAGTTACTCGGCAGGGAACACTGAAGCTTTCTTT; cdr3_aa: CASSYSAGNTEAFF
clone_size: NA; d_call: NA; j_call: TRBJ2-7; v_call: TRBV12-3/TRBV12-4; cdr3_nt: TGTGCCAGCAGTTTGAAGCCGACCTACGAGCAGTACTTC; cdr3_aa: CASSLKPTYEQYF
clone_size: NA; d_call: NA; j_call: TRBJ2-7; v_call: TRBV7-2; cdr3_nt: TGTGCCAGCAGCTTAGTGGGGCCCGGATCCAAAAAACTCTACGAGCAGTACTTC; cdr3_aa: CASSLVGPGSKKLYEQYF
clone_size: once; d_call: NA; j_call: TRBJ1-6; v_call: TRBV12-5; cdr3_nt: TGTGCTAGTGGTCCAACGACAGGCATTGGGCCCCTCCACTTT; cdr3_aa: CASGPTTGIGPLHF
clone_size: NA; d_call: NA; j_call: TRBJ2-7; v_call: TRBV11-2; cdr3_nt: TGTGCCAGCAGCCCCCGGTTGACGGAGAGCTCCTACGAGCAGTACTTC; cdr3_aa: CASSPRLTESSYEQYF
clone_size: NA; d_call: NA; j_call: TRBJ1-2; v_call: TRBV19; cdr3_nt: TGTGCCAGTATGCGGAGCCCCTATGGCTACACCTTC; cdr3_aa: CASMRSPYGYTF
clone_size: NA; d_call: NA; j_call: TRBJ1-4; v_call: TRBV3-1/TRBV3-2; cdr3_nt: TGTGCCAGCAGCCAAGATGGCTCTTGGGGCCTAAATGAAAAACTGTTTTTT; cdr3_aa: CASSQDGSWGLNEKLFF
clone_size: NA; d_call: NA; j_call: TRBJ2-3; v_call: TRBV4-3; cdr3_nt: TGCGCCAGCAGCCAAGCCCGTGGGGGCCAAACTAGCACAGATACGCAGTATTTT; cdr3_aa: CASSQARGGQTSTDTQYF
clone_size: NA; d_call: NA; j_call: TRBJ1-3; v_call: TRBV5-6; cdr3_nt: TGTGCCAGCAGCGTCGGACAGATCTCTGGAAACACCATATATTTT; cdr3_aa: CASSVGQISGNTIYF
clone_size: NA; d_call: TRBD1; j_call: TRBJ2-7; v_call: TRBV4-3; cdr3_nt: TGCGCCAGCAGCCAAGACTTAGGCCAGGGGGTATACGAGCAGTACTTC; cdr3_aa: CASSQDLGQGVYEQYF
clone_size: NA; d_call: NA; j_call: TRBJ2-2; v_call: TRBV5-1; cdr3_nt: TGCGCCAGCAGCTTGGCCTCGGACTATCCGAACACCGGGGAGCTGTTTTTT; cdr3_aa: CASSLASDYPNTGELFF
clone_size: NA; d_call: TRBD2; j_call: TRBJ2-2; v_call: TRBV5-1; cdr3_nt: TGCGCCAGCAGCCCGCGGGGGTCGAACACCGGGGAGCTGTTTTTT; cdr3_aa: CASSPRGSNTGELFF
clone_size: NA; d_call: NA; j_call: TRBJ1-5; v_call: TRBV5-5; cdr3_nt: TGTGCCAGCAGTTTCGCCCTAGGGCCCCAGCATTTT; cdr3_aa: CASSFALGPQHF
clone_size: NA; d_call: TRBD2; j_call: TRBJ2-5; v_call: TRBV19; cdr3_nt: TGTGCCAGTCAGACCGGGACCGGGGGGGAGACCCAGTACTTC; cdr3_aa: CASQTGTGGETQYF
clone_size: NA; d_call: TRBD2; j_call: TRBJ2-5; v_call: TRBV4-2; cdr3_nt: TGTGCCAGCAGCCAAGAGTTAGCGGGGGCAACTCAAGAGACCCAGTACTTC; cdr3_aa: CASSQELAGATQETQYF
clone_size: NA; d_call: NA; j_call: TRBJ1-6; v_call: TRBV5-4; cdr3_nt: TGTGCCAGCAGCCTAGACAGAAGCTCCTATAATTCACCCCTCCACTTT; cdr3_aa: CASSLDRSSYNSPLHF
clone_size: NA; d_call: TRBD1; j_call: TRBJ1-4; v_call: TRBV7-2; cdr3_nt: TGTGCCAGCAGCCTATTGGGACAGGGTTCAACTAATGAAAAACTGTTTTTT; cdr3_aa: CASSLLGQGSTNEKLFF
clone_size: NA; d_call: TRBD2; j_call: TRBJ2-4; v_call: TRBV11-2; cdr3_nt: TGTGCCAGCAGCCCACGATACGCTAGCGGGGGGAGGATCGGGAACATTCAGTACTTC; cdr3_aa: CASSPRYASGGRIGNIQYF
clone_size: NA; d_call: NA; j_call: TRBJ1-1; v_call: TRBV5-1; cdr3_nt: TGCGCCAGCAGCTTAATGACGGGGGACACTGAAGCTTTCTTT; cdr3_aa: CASSLMTGDTEAFF
clone_size: NA; d_call: TRBD2; j_call: TRBJ2-5; v_call: TRBV5-6; cdr3_nt: TGTGCCAGCACCCCCCCCCTGGGCGGGGGGCGGGGGACCCAGTACTTC; cdr3_aa: CASTPPLGGGRGTQYF
clone_size: NA; d_call: TRBD2; j_call: TRBJ2-5; v_call: TRBV3-1/TRBV3-2; cdr3_nt: TGTGCCAGCAGCCAAGGGAGTTTTGGACTAGCGGGGGGTGAAGAGACCCAGTACTTC; cdr3_aa: CASSQGSFGLAGGEETQYF
clone_size: NA; d_call: TRBD2; j_call: TRBJ2-3; v_call: TRBV25-1; cdr3_nt: TGTGCCAGCAGAGACCGTAGCGGGGGGGCCGCAACGCAGTATTTT; cdr3_aa: CASRDRSGGAATQYF
clone_size: once; d_call: NA; j_call: TRBJ1-5; v_call: TRBV4-2; cdr3_nt: TGTGCCAGCAGCTCTAACCCTGGGGCAGGGCTTAATCAGCCCCAGCATTTT; cdr3_aa: CASSSNPGAGLNQPQHF
clone_size: NA; d_call: TRBD1; j_call: TRBJ2-7; v_call: TRBV13; cdr3_nt: TGTGCCAGCAGCCTCACCGGGACAGGGATCTACGAGCAGTACTTC; cdr3_aa: CASSLTGTGIYEQYF
clone_size: NA; d_call: NA; j_call: TRBJ2-6; v_call: TRBV7-2; cdr3_nt: TGTGCCAGCAGCTCGAACCAGGTAGATTCTGGGGCCAACGTCCTGACTTTC; cdr3_aa: CASSSNQVDSGANVLTF
clone_size: NA; d_call: NA; j_call: TRBJ2-1; v_call: TRBV9; cdr3_nt: TGTGCCAGCAGCTCCTCGACTAGCTACAATGAGCAGTTCTTC; cdr3_aa: CASSSSTSYNEQFF
clone_size: few; d_call: NA; j_call: TRBJ2-3; v_call: TRBV5-4; cdr3_nt: TGTGCCAGCAGCCCGGACCCCTCAGGAGGGGGCACAGATACGCAGTATTTT; cdr3_aa: CASSPDPSGGGTDTQYF
clone_size: once; d_call: NA; j_call: TRBJ2-5; v_call: TRBV3-1/TRBV3-2; cdr3_nt: TGTGCCAGCAGCCCCAGGGGTTCGGGCGAGACCCAGTACTTC; cdr3_aa: CASSPRGSGETQYF
clone_size: NA; d_call: TRBD1; j_call: TRBJ1-1; v_call: TRBV12-3/TRBV12-4; cdr3_nt: TGTGCCAGTCATGACAGGGAGGCTGAAGCTTTCTTT; cdr3_aa: CASHDREAEAFF
clone_size: NA; d_call: TRBD1; j_call: TRBJ1-2; v_call: TRBV6-2/TRBV6-3; cdr3_nt: TGTGCCAGCAGTTATTCTTTGGACAGGGCAAACTATGGCTACACCTTC; cdr3_aa: CASSYSLDRANYGYTF
clone_size: NA; d_call: NA; j_call: TRBJ1-6; v_call: TRBV7-9; cdr3_nt: TGTGCCAGCAGCTTAGGACAGCCCACCGGCCCCTATAATTCACCCCTCCACTTT; cdr3_aa: CASSLGQPTGPYNSPLHF
clone_size: NA; d_call: TRBD1; j_call: TRBJ1-5; v_call: TRBV5-1; cdr3_nt: TGCGCCAGCAGCTTGGGGGACAGGGGTGGACAGCCCCAGCATTTT; cdr3_aa: CASSLGDRGGQPQHF
clone_size: once; d_call: TRBD2; j_call: TRBJ2-3; v_call: TRBV5-4; cdr3_nt: TGTGCCAGCAGCTCAGTAGCGGGGGCGATCACAGATACGCAGTATTTT; cdr3_aa: CASSSVAGAITDTQYF
clone_size: NA; d_call: NA; j_call: TRBJ1-3; v_call: TRBV5-6; cdr3_nt: TGTGCCAGCAGCGGCAGGGTGTCTGGAAACACCATATATTTT; cdr3_aa: CASSGRVSGNTIYF
clone_size: NA; d_call: NA; j_call: TRBJ1-1; v_call: TRBV6-2/TRBV6-3; cdr3_nt: NA; cdr3_aa: CASSSSTGAHRTEAFF
clone_size: NA; d_call: TRBD2; j_call: TRBJ2-1; v_call: TRBV4-1; cdr3_nt: TGCGCCAGCAGCCATTATAGCGGGGGGGAGGAAGGTGAGCAGTTCTTC; cdr3_aa: CASSHYSGGEEGEQFF
clone_size: NA; d_call: TRBD2; j_call: TRBJ2-3; v_call: TRBV10-2; cdr3_nt: TGCGCCAGCAGTGAGGGACTAGCGGCCCCGGATACGCAGTATTTT; cdr3_aa: CASSEGLAAPDTQYF
clone_size: NA; d_call: NA; j_call: TRBJ1-1; v_call: TRBV4-2; cdr3_nt: TGTGCCAGCAGCCAAGCCCCGGGACAACTGAACACTGAAGCTTTCTTT; cdr3_aa: CASSQAPGQLNTEAFF
clone_size: NA; d_call: NA; j_call: TRBJ2-5; v_call: TRBV5-1; cdr3_nt: TGCGCCAGCAGTGCGAGAAGCGAGACCCAGTACTTC; cdr3_aa: CASSARSETQYF